The 18 T cell receptor beta chains reported below all come from one sample, sequenced in a study of blood T cell repertoires in COVID-19. Libraries were prepared by immunoSEQ multiplex PCR; TCRdb keeps only in-frame clonotypes and omits some of them. The sample carries some 160,000 clones, around nine tenths recorded once. The specimen was peripheral blood. The receptors originated from an older woman with COVID-19, enrolled during active disease.

The chain carries TRBV30 and TRBJ2-7, with 7 bases matching TRBD1. Germline V gene sequence: CDR1 GTSNPN, CDR2 SVGIG (reference sequence). Trimming cost V 2 bases and J 2 bases; bases outside gene matches: 3. The CDR3 has 13 amino acids. The CDR3 DNA sequence: TGTGCCTGGAGTAGGGGACAGACCTACGAGCAGTACTTC. This codes for CAWSRGQTYEQYF.

The genes are TRBV7-9 and TRBJ1-2; D not resolved. The CDR3 length is 15 residues. Germline V gene sequence: CDR1 SEHNR, CDR2 FQNEAQ (reference sequence). V lost 3 bases and J lost 8, with 19 bases in between. The CDR3 reads CASSLEVQVPVGYTF. The CDR3 coding sequence is TGTGCCAGCAGCTTGGAGGTCCAGGTCCCTGTGGGCTACACCTTC.

This rearrangement joins TRBV15 to TRBJ2-5; 11 nucleotides align to TRBD1. V dropped 0 bases and J dropped 6; count of bases not matched to a gene: 9. Per germline, CDR1 LNHNV and CDR2 YYDKDF (reference sequence). The CDR3 spans 17 residues. The CDR3 DNA reads as TGTGCCACCAGCAGAGAAACCGGGACAGGGGGGATGAAGACCCAGTACTTC. Its protein product is CATSRETGTGGMKTQYF. The variable domain in full, completed from reference TRBV15 and TRBJ2-5, reads DAMVIQNPRYQVTQFGKPVTLSCSQTLNHNVMYWYQQKSSQAPKLLFHYYDKDFNNEADTPDNFQSRRPNTSFCFLDIRSPGLGDTAMYLCATSRETGTGGMKTQYFGPGTRLLVL.

The rearrangement joins TRBV18 to TRBJ1-6; 9 nucleotides match TRBD1. CDR3 length: 14 residues. The V and J ends lost 3 bases and 10 bases, in that order; junction bases with no gene match: 4. Germline V CDR1 and CDR2: KGHSH, LQKENI. DNA of the CDR3: TGTGCCAGCTCACCGCGGGACAGGGAATCACCCCTCCACTTT. This translates into CASSPRDRESPLHF.

The rearrangement links TRBV9 to TRBJ1-3; 8 bases match TRBD1. The CDR3 totals 13 residues. J was trimmed by 5 bases and V by 6 bases; bases with no gene match: 4. Germline V gives CDR1 SGDLS, CDR2 YYNGEE. DNA for the CDR3: TGTGCCAGCAACGGACAGGGAAGAAACACCATATATTTT. Translation gives CASNGQGRNTIYF. The full variable domain, rest sourced from reference TRBV9 and TRBJ1-3, is DSGVTQTPKHLITATGQRVTLRCSPRSGDLSVYWYQQSLDQGLQFLIQYYNGEERAKGNILERFSAQQFPDLHSELNLSSLELGDSALYFCASNGQGRNTIYFGEGSWLTVV.

The CDR3 DNA follows: TGTGCCAGCAGACAACTAGCGGGGGGGCCAGATACGCAGTATTTT. Its protein is CASRQLAGGPDTQYF. The chain uses TRBV4-2 and TRBJ2-3, with TRBD2 matching 13 bases. V lost 6 bases to trimming and J lost 4 bases; unmatched junction nucleotides: 4. The CDR3 consists of 15 residues. In germline, CDR1 is LGHNA, CDR2 YNFKEQ.

A few counts support this clone. The chain couples TRBV2 to TRBJ2-7; tentative D call: TRBD2 (6 bases). V lost 6 bases and J lost 4, with 10 bases in between. This CDR3 comprises 12 residues. Germline V gene lookup returns CDR1 SNHLY and CDR2 FYNNEI. The CDR3 is CASRAGFYEQYF. The DNA for the CDR3 is TGTGCCAGCAGGGCGGGATTTTACGAGCAGTACTTC.

This chain connects TRBV7-8 to TRBJ2-7; D is undetermined. Germline CDR1 is SGHVS and CDR2 is FQNEAQ. Trimming shortened V by 2 bases and J by 2 bases, and 4 bases separated the two germline ends. The CDR3 runs 12 residues. CDR3 region: CASSLRPYEQYF. The CDR3 DNA reads as TGTGCCAGCAGCTTACGTCCCTACGAGCAGTACTTC.

V and J are TRBV4-1 and TRBJ1-6; D might be TRBD1 (5 bases). Trimming took off 0 bases at V and 9 bases at J, with 9 bases between the two ends. CDR3 length: 14 residues. Germline V gene data show CDR1 as MGHRA and CDR2 as YSYEKL. CDR3 protein: CASSQEAGGSPLHF. CDR3 DNA sequence: TGCGCCAGCAGCCAAGAGGCGGGGGGTTCACCCCTCCACTTT.

The V gene is TRBV11-2, the J gene TRBJ2-7, with D possibly matching TRBD2 (5 bases). CDR3 length: 14 residues. Trimming cost V 1 base and J 2 bases, with 9 bases left between them. The germline CDR1 and CDR2 sequences are SGHAT and FQNNGV. The DNA of the CDR3 is TGTGCCAGCAGCTTAGGTTCGACTACCTACGAGCAGTACTTC. It encodes CASSLGSTTYEQYF.

This clone has just one count. The chain carries TRBV5-8 and TRBJ2-7, with a possible D match to TRBD2 (6 bases). The CDR3 covers 16 residues. The ends were cut back, 5 bases at V and 0 bases at J, with 18 bases in the middle. Germline V gene sequence: CDR1 SGHTS, CDR2 YDEGEE. CDR3 region: CASSSAGAGSSYEQYF. CDR3 sequence (DNA): TGTGCCAGCAGTTCCGCTGGGGCGGGGAGCTCCTACGAGCAGTACTTC.

This chain links TRBV6-1 with TRBJ1-2; D is possibly TRBD1 (6 bases). The V gene's germline CDR1 is MNHNS and CDR2 SASEGT. This CDR3 has 15 residues. Trimming pared 1 base from V and 8 bases from J, leaving 17 bases between. The CDR3 DNA sequence: TGTGCCAGCAGTGAAGTTCCTGAAACAGGGTGGGGCTACACCTTC. As protein: CASSEVPETGWGYTF.

CDR3 in DNA: TGTGCCTGGAGTAGAGAGACAGTGAATTCACCCCTCCACTTT. Protein sequence: CAWSRETVNSPLHF. The gene calls are TRBV30 and TRBJ1-6; weak D call: TRBD1 (5 bases). Trimming took 2 bases from V and 7 from J, leaving 12 bases between them. The length of the CDR3 is 14 residues. Germline loops: CDR1 GTSNPN, CDR2 SVGIG (reference sequence). Supplemented by reference TRBV30 and TRBJ1-6, the full variable domain reads SQTIHQWPATLVQPVGSPLSLECTVEGTSNPNLYWYRQAAGRGLQLLFYSVGIGQISSEVPQNLSASRPQDRQFILSSKKLLLSDSGFYLCAWSRETVNSPLHFGNGTRLTVT.

V gene TRBV5-1 combines with J gene TRBJ2-7; 7 positions match TRBD1. The length of the CDR3 is 15 residues. J was trimmed by 3 bases and V by 4 bases; bases with no gene match: 10. Per germline, CDR1 SGHRS and CDR2 YFSETQ. DNA for the CDR3: TGCGCCAGCAGCCCCTCCGGGACAGCTCTCTACGAGCAGTACTTC. As protein: CASSPSGTALYEQYF.

The chain combines TRBV5-4 with TRBJ2-2; D is perhaps TRBD1 (6 bases). With 0 bases removed from V and 5 bases from J, the gap between germline ends came to 11 bases. This CDR3 is built from 15 residues. Germline V gives CDR1 SGHNT, CDR2 YYREEE (reference sequence). CDR3 amino acids: CASSLGGRWTGELFF. The CDR3 DNA reads as TGTGCCAGCAGCTTGGGGGGGCGTTGGACCGGGGAGCTGTTTTTT.

The chain carries TRBV12-3 or TRBV12-4 and TRBJ2-2; D not certain. The CDR3 extends over 12 amino acids. Trimming shortened V by 0 bases and J by 9 bases, and 5 bases separated the two germline ends. CDR3 bases: TGTGCCAGCAGTTTAGCTGGCCGGGAGCTGTTTTTT. Residues: CASSLAGRELFF.

The chain carries TRBV18 and TRBJ1-3; D gene ambiguous. Per germline, CDR1 KGHSH and CDR2 LQKENI. This CDR3 comprises 13 residues. Trimming stripped 3 bases from V and 2 bases from J, with 5 bases between. The CDR3 here is CASSPATGNTIYF. The CDR3 DNA follows: TGTGCCAGCTCACCCGCTACTGGAAACACCATATATTTT.

This chain uses TRBV7-2 with TRBJ2-1; D call uncertain. Trimming pared 6 bases from V and 3 bases from J, leaving 6 bases between. The CDR3 spans 12 residues. Per the germline V gene, CDR1 is SGHTA and CDR2 is FQGNSA. The CDR3 nucleotides read TGTGCCAGCAGTTTTAACTACAATGAGCAGTTCTTC. Its translation is CASSFNYNEQFF. Together with reference TRBV7-2 and TRBJ2-1, the CDR3 gives the full variable domain: GAGVSQSPSNKVTEKGKDVELRCDPISGHTALYWYRQSLGQGLEFLIYFQGNSAPDKSGLPSDRFSAERTGGSVSTLTIQRTQQEDSAVYLCASSFNYNEQFFGPGTRLTVL.